The clone carrying this T cell receptor beta chain was counted only a few times. The antigen is unknown. The sample originates from a study of post-analysis software for immune sequencing data. Study as a whole: Disease courses included relapsing-remitting, secondary progressive and progressive-relapsing multiple sclerosis. General observations from the study: Patients used about 5 TRBV segments, including TRBV5-6, TRBV5-1 and TRBV20-1, more often than controls.

The library was made from cDNA and included unique molecular identifiers. A single record per CDR3 protein comes from TCRdb applying MiXCR to the PCR reads. The table records about 430,000 distinct CDR3 sequences, approximately 37% of them present only once. The V gene's germline CDR1 is SGHTA and CDR2 FQGNSA. V lost 6 bases, J lost 3 bases, and 12 bases lay in between. This CDR3 has 13 residues. The rearrangement joins TRBV7-2 to TRBJ2-7, with a weak D call TRBD2 (5 bases). Sequenced material: blood. The clonotype comes from a girl aged 2-10 years with multiple sclerosis. The CDR3 loop reads CASRSPGIYEQYF. The CDR3 DNA reads as TGTGCCAGCAGGTCTCCGGGAATCTACGAGCAGTACTTC.